This T cell receptor (beta chain) is drawn from a study of blood T cells in healthy people across ages. The second PCR ran about 6 to 12 cycles with a sample-barcoded 5' primer and J-beta primers. Each CDR3 protein gets one entry after TCRdb re-called the 5' RACE reads with MiXCR. The table shows some 900,000 distinct CDR3 sequences, with around 48% occurring only once. Donors were healthy Caucasian individuals from Russia aged roughly 6 to 90. Isolating PBMCs gave at least 6 million of these cells per sample. Germline V gives CDR1 GTSNPN, CDR2 SVGIG (reference sequence). The CDR3 is made up of 13 amino acids. The ends were cut back, 0 bases at V and 5 bases at J, with 5 bases in the middle.

The sequence came from a man under 40 in good health. This chain links TRBV30 with TRBJ1-6; D is unclear. The sequenced sample consisted of blood. Here the CDR3 reads CAWSVRDNSPLHF. The CDR3 DNA is TGTGCCTGGAGTGTGAGGGATAATTCACCCCTCCACTTT.